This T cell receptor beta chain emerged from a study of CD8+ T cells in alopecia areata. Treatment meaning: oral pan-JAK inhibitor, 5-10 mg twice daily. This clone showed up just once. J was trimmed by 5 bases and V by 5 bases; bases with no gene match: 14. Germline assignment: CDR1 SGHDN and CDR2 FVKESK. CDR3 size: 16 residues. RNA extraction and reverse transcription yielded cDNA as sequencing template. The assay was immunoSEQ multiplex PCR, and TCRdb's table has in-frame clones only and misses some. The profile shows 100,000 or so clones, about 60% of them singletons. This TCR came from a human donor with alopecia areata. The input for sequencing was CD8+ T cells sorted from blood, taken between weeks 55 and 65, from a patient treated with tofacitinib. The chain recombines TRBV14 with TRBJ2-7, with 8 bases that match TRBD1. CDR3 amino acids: CASSGTGGQSVHEQYF. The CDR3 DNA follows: TGTGCCAGCAGCGGTACAGGGGGGCAGTCCGTCCACGAGCAGTACTTC. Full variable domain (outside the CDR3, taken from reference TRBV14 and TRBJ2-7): EAGVTQFPSHSVIEKGQTVTLRCDPISGHDNLYWYRRVMGKEIKFLLHFVKESKQDESGMPNNRFLAERTGGTYSTLKVQPAELEDSGVYFCASSGTGGQSVHEQYFGPGTRLTVT.